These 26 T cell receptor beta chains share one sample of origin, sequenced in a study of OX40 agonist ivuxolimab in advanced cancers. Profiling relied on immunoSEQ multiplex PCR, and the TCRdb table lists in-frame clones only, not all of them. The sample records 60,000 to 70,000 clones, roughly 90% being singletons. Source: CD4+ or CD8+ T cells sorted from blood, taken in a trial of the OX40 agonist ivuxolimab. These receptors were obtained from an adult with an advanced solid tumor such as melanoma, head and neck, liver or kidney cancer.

This CDR3 reads CASSPRGGTGYEQYF. The CDR3 bases are TGTGCCAGCAGCCCCCGTGGTGGGACAGGTTACGAGCAGTACTTC. The rearrangement joins TRBV2 to TRBJ2-7; TRBD1 agrees at 8 bases. The CDR3 is made up of 15 amino acids. Trimming removed 6 bases from V and 4 bases from J; junction bases left unmatched: 11. Germline V gives CDR1 SNHLY, CDR2 FYNNEI.

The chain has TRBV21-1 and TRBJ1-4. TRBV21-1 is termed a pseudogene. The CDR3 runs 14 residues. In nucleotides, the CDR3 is TGTGCCAGCAGCAAAGGGACGACTAATGAAAAACTGTTTTTT. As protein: CASSKGTTNEKLFF.

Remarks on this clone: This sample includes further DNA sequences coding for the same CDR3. CDR3 in DNA: TGTGCCAGCAGCTTAAGCGGGCTCACAGATACGCAGTATTTT. Protein: CASSLSGLTDTQYF. The chain carries TRBV11-2 and TRBJ2-3, with D tentatively TRBD2 (6 bases). V was clipped by 2 bases and J by 2 bases, with 8 bases between them. CDR1 SGHAT and CDR2 FQNNGV come from the germline V gene. This CDR3 is 14 amino acids long. The entire variable domain, with the rest obtained from reference TRBV11-2 and TRBJ2-3, is as follows: EAGVAQSPRYKIIEKRQSVAFWCNPISGHATLYWYQQILGQGPKLLIQFQNNGVVDDSQLPKDRFSAERLKGVDSTLKIQPAKLEDSAVYLCASSLSGLTDTQYFGPGTRLTVL.

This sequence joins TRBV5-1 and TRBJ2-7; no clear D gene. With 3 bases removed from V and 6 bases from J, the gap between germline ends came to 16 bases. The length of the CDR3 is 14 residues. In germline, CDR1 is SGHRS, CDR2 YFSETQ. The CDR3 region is CASSYGPQAVEQYF. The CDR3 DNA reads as TGCGCCAGCAGCTACGGGCCCCAGGCCGTCGAGCAGTACTTC.

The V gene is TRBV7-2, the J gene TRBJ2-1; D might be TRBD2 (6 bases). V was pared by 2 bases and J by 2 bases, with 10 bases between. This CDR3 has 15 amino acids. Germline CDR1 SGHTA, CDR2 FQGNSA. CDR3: CASSLRRGPYNEQFF. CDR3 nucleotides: TGTGCCAGCAGCTTAAGGCGGGGCCCCTACAATGAGCAGTTCTTC. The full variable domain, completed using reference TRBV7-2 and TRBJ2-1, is GAGVSQSPSNKVTEKGKDVELRCDPISGHTALYWYRQSLGQGLEFLIYFQGNSAPDKSGLPSDRFSAERTGGSVSTLTIQRTQQEDSAVYLCASSLRRGPYNEQFFGPGTRLTVL.

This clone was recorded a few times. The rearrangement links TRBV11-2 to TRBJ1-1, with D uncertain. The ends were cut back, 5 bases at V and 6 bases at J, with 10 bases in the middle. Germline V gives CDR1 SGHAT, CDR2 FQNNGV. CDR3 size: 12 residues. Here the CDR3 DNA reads TGTGCCAGCAGCCTCGTGGGCCCTGAAGCTTTCTTT. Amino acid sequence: CASSLVGPEAFF.

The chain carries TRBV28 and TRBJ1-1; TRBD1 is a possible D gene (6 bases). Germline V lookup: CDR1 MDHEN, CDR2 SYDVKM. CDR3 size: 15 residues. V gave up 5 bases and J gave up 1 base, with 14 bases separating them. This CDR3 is CASSQPQGQNTEAFF. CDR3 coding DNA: TGTGCCAGCAGTCAACCTCAGGGGCAGAACACTGAAGCTTTCTTT. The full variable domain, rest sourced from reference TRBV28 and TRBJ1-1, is DVKVTQSSRYLVKRTGEKVFLECVQDMDHENMFWYRQDPGLGLRLIYFSYDVKMKEKGDIPEGYSVSREKKERFSLILESASTNQTSMYLCASSQPQGQNTEAFFGQGTRLTVV.

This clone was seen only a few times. CDR3 nucleotide sequence: TGTGCCAGCGGCCCCGGGACAGGGACCTACGAGCAGTACTTC. Translating it yields CASGPGTGTYEQYF. This chain connects TRBV7-9 to TRBJ2-7; 9 positions match TRBD1. The CDR3 totals 14 residues. The germline V gene encodes CDR1 SEHNR and CDR2 FQNEAQ (reference sequence). The V and J ends lost 8 bases and 2 bases, in that order; junction bases with no gene match: 7.

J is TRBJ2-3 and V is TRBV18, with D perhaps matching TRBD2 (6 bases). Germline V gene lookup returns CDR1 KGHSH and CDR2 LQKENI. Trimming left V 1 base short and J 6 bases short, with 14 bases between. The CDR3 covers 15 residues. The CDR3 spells CASSPLWEARDTQYF. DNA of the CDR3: TGTGCCAGCTCACCACTTTGGGAGGCGAGGGATACGCAGTATTTT.

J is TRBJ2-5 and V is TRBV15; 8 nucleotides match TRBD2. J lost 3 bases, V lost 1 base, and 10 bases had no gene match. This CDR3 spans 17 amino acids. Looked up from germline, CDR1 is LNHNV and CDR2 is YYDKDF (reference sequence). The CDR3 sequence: CATSRVGSGLAEETQYF. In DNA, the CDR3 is TGTGCCACCAGCAGAGTCGGCTCTGGACTAGCCGAAGAGACCCAGTACTTC.

The CDR3 coding sequence is TGCGCCAGCAGCCAAGATAGTCTACTAGCGGGAGGCTTGAACACCGGGGAGCTGTTTTTT. Amino acid sequence: CASSQDSLLAGGLNTGELFF. The rearrangement uses TRBV4-3 and TRBJ2-2; TRBD2 aligns across 12 bases. V dropped 0 bases and J dropped 1; count of bases not matched to a gene: 9. This CDR3 region has 20 residues. CDR1 LGHNA and CDR2 YSLEER come from the germline V gene.

The CDR3 DNA follows: TGTGCCAGCAGCTTAAACCGCGAGCAGTACTTC. Encoded protein: CASSLNREQYF. This chain links TRBV5-6 with TRBJ2-7, with D unclear. From germline, CDR1 is SGHDT and CDR2 YYEEEE. V lost 2 bases to trimming and J lost 6 bases, with 6 bases between them. The length of the CDR3 is 11 residues.

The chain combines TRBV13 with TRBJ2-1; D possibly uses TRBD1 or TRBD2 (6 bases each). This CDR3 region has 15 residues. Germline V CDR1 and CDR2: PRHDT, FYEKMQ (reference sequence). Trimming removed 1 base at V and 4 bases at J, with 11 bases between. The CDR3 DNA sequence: TGTGCCAGCAGCTTAGAGGGGGGCCCATACAATGAGCAGTTCTTC. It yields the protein CASSLEGGPYNEQFF.

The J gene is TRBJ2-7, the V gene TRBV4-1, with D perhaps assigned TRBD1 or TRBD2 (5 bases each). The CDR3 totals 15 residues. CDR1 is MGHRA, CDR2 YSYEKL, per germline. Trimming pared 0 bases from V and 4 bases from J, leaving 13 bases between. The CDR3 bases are TGCGCCAGCAGCCAAGATTGGGGGTCAGGGTACGAGCAGTACTTC. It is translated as CASSQDWGSGYEQYF.

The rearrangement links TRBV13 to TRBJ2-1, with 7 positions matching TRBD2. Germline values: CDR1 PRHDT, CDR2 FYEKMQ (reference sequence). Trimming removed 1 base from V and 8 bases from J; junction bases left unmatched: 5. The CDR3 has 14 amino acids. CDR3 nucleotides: TGTGCCAGCAGCTTAGCGGCAGGGAGGGATGAGCAGTTCTTC. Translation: CASSLAAGRDEQFF.

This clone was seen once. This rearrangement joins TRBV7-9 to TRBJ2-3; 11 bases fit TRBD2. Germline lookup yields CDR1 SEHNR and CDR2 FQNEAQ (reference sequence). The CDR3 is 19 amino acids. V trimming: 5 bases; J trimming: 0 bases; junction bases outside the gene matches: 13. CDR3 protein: CASSLMNSGRVPSTDTQYF. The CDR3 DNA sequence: TGTGCCAGCAGCCTAATGAATAGCGGGAGGGTTCCGAGCACAGATACGCAGTATTTT.

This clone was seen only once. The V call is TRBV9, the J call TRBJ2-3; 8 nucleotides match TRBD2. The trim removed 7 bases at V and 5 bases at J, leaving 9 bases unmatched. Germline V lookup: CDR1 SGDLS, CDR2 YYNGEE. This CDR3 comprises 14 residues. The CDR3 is CASGLRLAGDTQYF. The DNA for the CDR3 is TGTGCCAGCGGACTACGGCTAGCGGGAGATACGCAGTATTTT.

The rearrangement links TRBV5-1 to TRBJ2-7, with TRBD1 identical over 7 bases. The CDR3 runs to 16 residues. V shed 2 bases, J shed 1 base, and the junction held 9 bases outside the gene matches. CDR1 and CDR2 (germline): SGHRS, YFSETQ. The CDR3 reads CASSLSGPGQSYEQYF. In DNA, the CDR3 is TGCGCCAGCAGCTTATCGGGTCCGGGACAGTCCTACGAGCAGTACTTC. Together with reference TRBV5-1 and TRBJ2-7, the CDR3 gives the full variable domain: KAGVTQTPRYLIKTRGQQVTLSCSPISGHRSVSWYQQTPGQGLQFLFEYFSETQRNKGNFPGRFSGRQFSNSRSEMNVSTLELGDSALYLCASSLSGPGQSYEQYFGPGTRLTVT.

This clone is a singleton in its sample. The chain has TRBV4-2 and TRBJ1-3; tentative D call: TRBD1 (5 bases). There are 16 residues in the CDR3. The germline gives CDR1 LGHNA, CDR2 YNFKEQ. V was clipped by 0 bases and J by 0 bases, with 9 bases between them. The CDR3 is CASSQEARDSGNTIYF. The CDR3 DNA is TGTGCCAGCAGCCAAGAGGCCAGGGACTCTGGAAACACCATATATTTT.

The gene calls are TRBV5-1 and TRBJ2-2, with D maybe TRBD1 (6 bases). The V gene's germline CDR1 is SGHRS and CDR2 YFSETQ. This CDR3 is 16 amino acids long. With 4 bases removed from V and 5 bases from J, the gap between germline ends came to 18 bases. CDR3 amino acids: CASSIRDNPGTGELFF. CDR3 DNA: TGCGCCAGCAGCATCAGGGACAACCCGGGGACCGGGGAGCTGTTTTTT.

The CDR3 coding sequence is TGTGCCAGCAGTTTATCACCAGGGGGTGAAGCTTTCTTT. Translated: CASSLSPGGEAFF. This sequence joins TRBV27 and TRBJ1-1; 7 nucleotides align to TRBD1. The length of the CDR3 is 13 residues. V lost 0 bases, J lost 7 bases, and 2 bases stayed unmatched. Germline V gene sequence: CDR1 MNHEY, CDR2 SMNVEV (reference sequence).

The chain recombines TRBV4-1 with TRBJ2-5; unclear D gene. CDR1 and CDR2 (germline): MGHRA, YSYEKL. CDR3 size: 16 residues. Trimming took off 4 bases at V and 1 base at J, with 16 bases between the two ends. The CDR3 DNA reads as TGCGCCAGCAGCCTTCGGGCCCCCCGGGTCCAAGAGACCCAGTACTTC. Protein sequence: CASSLRAPRVQETQYF.

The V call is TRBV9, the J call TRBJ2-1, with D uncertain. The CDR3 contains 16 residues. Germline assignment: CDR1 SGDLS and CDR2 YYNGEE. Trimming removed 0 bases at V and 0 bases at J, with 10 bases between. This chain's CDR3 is CASSVAGGLSYNEQFF. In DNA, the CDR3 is TGTGCCAGCAGCGTAGCTGGCGGCCTCTCCTACAATGAGCAGTTCTTC.

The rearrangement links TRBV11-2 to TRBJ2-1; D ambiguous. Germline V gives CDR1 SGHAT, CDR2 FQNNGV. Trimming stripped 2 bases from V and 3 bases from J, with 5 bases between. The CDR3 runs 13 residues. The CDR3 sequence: CASSLYSYNEQFF. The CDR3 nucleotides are TGTGCCAGCAGCTTATACAGCTACAATGAGCAGTTCTTC.

The CDR3 loop reads CASSSFGGSTGELFF. CDR3 coding DNA: TGTGCCAGCAGCTCTTTCGGGGGGTCCACCGGGGAGCTGTTTTTT. The rearrangement uses TRBV9 and TRBJ2-2; 7 nucleotides match TRBD2. V gave up 4 bases and J gave up 4 bases; unmatched junction bases: 7. This CDR3 is built from 15 residues. Germline values: CDR1 SGDLS, CDR2 YYNGEE.

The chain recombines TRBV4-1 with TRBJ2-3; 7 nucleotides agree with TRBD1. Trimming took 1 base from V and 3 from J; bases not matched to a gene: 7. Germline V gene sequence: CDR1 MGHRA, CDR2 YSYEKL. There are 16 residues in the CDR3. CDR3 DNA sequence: TGCGCCAGCAGCCAAGTTTGGGACAGTGGAACAGATACGCAGTATTTT. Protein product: CASSQVWDSGTDTQYF.